This T cell receptor (beta chain) came from a study of control samples from healthy donors and cancer patients. The CDR3 runs 15 residues. Trimming shortened V by 1 base and J by 1 base, and 10 bases separated the two germline ends. Germline-derived CDR1 and CDR2 are SGHDT and YYEEEE. The table came from immunoSEQ multiplex PCR; TCRdb's copy has only in-frame clones and leaves some out. The sample has roughly 18,000 clones, just over 85% seen once. The sequencing sample was made of PBMCs. The sequence was obtained from a woman in her sixties or seventies with colorectal cancer. V usage is TRBV5-6 and J usage is TRBJ2-3, with D perhaps assigned TRBD1 or TRBD2 (6 bases each). CDR3 sequence reads: CASSLRGPGTDTQYF. CDR3 DNA: TGTGCCAGCAGCTTGCGGGGGCCCGGCACAGATACGCAGTATTTT.